Presented here are 20 T cell receptor beta chains from one specimen sequenced in a study of T cells in Graves' hyperthyroidism and ophthalmopathy. TCR beta CDR3 sequences were amplified from RNA transcripts. A set of HTBI primers served as the primers for a first-round RT-PCR of the TCR CDR3. In TCRdb, the multiplex PCR reads were re-called with MiXCR into one record per CDR3 protein. The data contain 200,000 to 300,000 distinct CDR3 sequences, around 26% of them singletons. The material sequenced was blood. The receptors were sampled from a woman in her thirties or forties with Graves' ophthalmopathy.

Many counts were recorded for this clonotype. The J gene is TRBJ1-5, the V gene TRBV30; D remains ambiguous. The V end was cut by 1 base, the J end by 0 bases, with 4 bases between. CDR1 and CDR2 (germline): GTSNPN, SVGIG (reference sequence). This CDR3 comprises 13 residues. The CDR3 DNA is TGTGCCTGGAGTGGCTATAGCAATCAGCCCCAGCATTTT. Its protein is CAWSGYSNQPQHF.

This clonotype was seen only once. V gene TRBV7-2 combines with J gene TRBJ2-5, with 7 bases fitting TRBD2. This CDR3 has 15 amino acids. V shed 3 bases, J shed 4 bases, and the junction held 8 bases outside the gene matches. Germline CDR1 SGHTA, CDR2 FQGNSA. CDR3 nucleotide sequence: TGTGCCAGCAGCTTGGGCGGGAGTTTGGGAGAGACCCAGTACTTC. It codes for CASSLGGSLGETQYF.

There are many counts of this clonotype. The CDR3 DNA sequence: TGTGCCAGCAGCCACGGGGACGGGGGCTACACCTTC. Protein: CASSHGDGGYTF. The V gene is TRBV25-1, the J gene TRBJ1-2, with D possibly TRBD1 on 5 matching bases. Trimming removed 6 bases from V and 8 bases from J, with 13 bases in between. The CDR3 consists of 12 residues. Germline V gene data show CDR1 as MGHDK and CDR2 as SYGVNS.

This clonotype was seen many times. The rearrangement links TRBV6-1 to TRBJ1-1, with D hard to call. The V and J ends lost 2 bases and 3 bases respectively, with 10 bases between them. The CDR3 totals 14 residues. Germline CDR1 MNHNS, CDR2 SASEGT. The CDR3, as DNA: TGTGCCAGCAGTGAATGGTACGGCCACACTGAAGCTTTCTTT. Its translation: CASSEWYGHTEAFF.

This clonotype has a count of ten or more. This sequence joins TRBV11-1 and TRBJ1-1; perhaps TRBD1 as D (5 bases). V was cut by 10 bases and J by 1 base, with 16 bases left in between. This CDR3 comprises 14 residues. Germline CDR1 SGHAT, CDR2 FQDESV (reference sequence). The CDR3 region is CATNFAGTNTEAFF. DNA for the CDR3: TGTGCCACTAACTTCGCAGGGACGAACACTGAAGCTTTCTTT.

Many counts were recorded for this clonotype. This CDR3 is CASSSPSLGREETQYF. The CDR3, as DNA: TGTGCCAGCAGCTCCCCCTCACTAGGGCGGGAGGAGACCCAGTACTTC. This sequence joins TRBV7-2 and TRBJ2-5, with TRBD2 matching over 7 bases. V lost 4 bases, J lost 5 bases, and 13 bases stayed unmatched. In germline, CDR1 is SGHTA, CDR2 FQGNSA. The CDR3 contains 16 residues.

The rearrangement joins TRBV7-2 to TRBJ1-1, with D uncertain. CDR3 length: 13 residues. CDR1 is SGHTA, CDR2 FQGNSA, per germline. Deletions cut 0 bases from V and 3 bases from J, with 5 bases between. Here the CDR3 DNA reads TGTGCCAGCAGCTTAGCGGAGGACACTGAAGCTTTCTTT. This codes for CASSLAEDTEAFF.

V gene TRBV6-5 combines with J gene TRBJ2-5, with TRBD2 identical over 12 bases. Germline trimming cut 2 bases from V and 5 bases from J; bases unmatched to any gene: 9. The CDR3 is 17 residues long. Germline-derived CDR1 and CDR2 are MNHEY and SVGAGI. Here the CDR3 reads CASSYGRLAGEGETQYF. CDR3 nucleotides: TGTGCCAGCAGTTACGGAAGACTAGCGGGAGAAGGGGAGACCCAGTACTTC.

This clonotype has at least ten counts. This chain links TRBV27 with TRBJ2-4; 9 positions match TRBD1. This CDR3 spans 15 amino acids. Per the germline V gene, CDR1 is MNHEY and CDR2 is SMNVEV (reference sequence). Trimming removed 5 bases from V and 8 bases from J; junction bases left unmatched: 10. CDR3 nucleotides: TGTGCCAGCAGTCCCCGGACAGGGGCTTTGGACATTCAGTACTTC. This translates into CASSPRTGALDIQYF.

This clonotype has at least ten counts. The chain couples TRBV2 to TRBJ2-7, with D uncertain. CDR1 is SNHLY and CDR2 is FYNNEI in the germline V gene. Trimming removed 6 bases at V and 6 bases at J, with 12 bases between. This CDR3 has 12 amino acids. The CDR3 is CASSAVQAEQYF. The DNA of the CDR3 is TGTGCCAGCAGCGCCGTCCAGGCCGAGCAGTACTTC. Filled out from reference TRBV2 and TRBJ2-7, the complete variable domain reads EPEVTQTPSHQVTQMGQEVILRCVPISNHLYFYWYRQILGQKVEFLVSFYNNEISEKSEIFDDQFSVERPDGSNFTLKIRSTKLEDSAMYFCASSAVQAEQYFGPGTRLTVT.

The table lists this clonotype with many counts. The CDR3 DNA reads as TGCAGCGTTGAACGCGCCTACGAGCAGTACTTC. Translated, it gives CSVERAYEQYF. V is TRBV29-1 and J is TRBJ2-7; D call uncertain. This CDR3 has 11 amino acids. Trimming removed 2 bases at V and 2 bases at J, with 4 bases between. Germline lookup yields CDR1 SQVTM and CDR2 ANQGSEA.

This clonotype came up many times. The rearrangement joins TRBV20-1 to TRBJ1-1; 7 bases match TRBD1. Germline V gene sequence: CDR1 DFQATT, CDR2 SNEGSKA (reference sequence). The CDR3 is 14 amino acids. Trimming removed 3 bases from V and 4 bases from J; junction bases left unmatched: 8. The CDR3 region has the DNA TGCAGTGCTAGCCCCCAGGGGGAGGGCACTGAAGCTTTCTTT. As protein: CSASPQGEGTEAFF.

The chain uses TRBV6-5 and TRBJ2-7; 8 nucleotides match TRBD2. This CDR3 spans 14 amino acids. The junction had 5 bases not matched to a gene; V was cut back by 0 bases and J by 7 bases. Germline assignment: CDR1 MNHEY and CDR2 SVGAGI. The CDR3 DNA reads TGTGCCAGCAGTTACTCGAGGGGCGGGGGGGAGCAGTACTTC. Residues: CASSYSRGGGEQYF.

The sample holds many counts of this clonotype. The gene calls are TRBV11-2 and TRBJ2-6; 9 nucleotides agree with TRBD2. The CDR3 has 17 amino acids. V shed 7 bases, J shed 0 bases, and the junction held 7 bases outside the gene matches. The germline V gene encodes CDR1 SGHAT and CDR2 FQNNGV. The CDR3 coding sequence is TGTGCCAGCAAACCCCTAGCGGGGAACTCTGGGGCCAACGTCCTGACTTTC. It is translated as CASKPLAGNSGANVLTF.

This clonotype was recorded a few times. CDR3 nucleotides: TGCAGCGCCAGGACAACTCTAGCCAAAAACATTCAGTACTTC. It is translated as CSARTTLAKNIQYF. This rearrangement joins TRBV29-1 to TRBJ2-4; D may be TRBD1 (5 bases). The CDR3 loop spans 14 amino acids. Per the germline V gene, CDR1 is SQVTM and CDR2 is ANQGSEA. Trimming shortened V by 7 bases and J by 0 bases, and 13 bases separated the two germline ends.

This rearrangement joins TRBV18 to TRBJ2-2; 7 bases are a match to TRBD1. This CDR3 has 14 residues. The V gene end was trimmed by 2 bases and the J gene end by 4 bases; junction bases not matched to a gene: 1. Germline-derived CDR1 and CDR2 are KGHSH and LQKENI. The CDR3 reads CASSPGTATGELFF. CDR3 nucleotide sequence: TGTGCCAGCTCACCAGGGACAGCCACCGGGGAGCTGTTTTTT.

The CDR3 protein is CASSQGEIVYGYTF. The CDR3 nucleotides read TGCGCCAGCAGCCAAGGGGAGATAGTCTATGGCTACACCTTC. The rearrangement uses TRBV4-1 and TRBJ1-2; no clear D gene. CDR3 length: 14 amino acids. Trimming stripped 1 base from V and 4 bases from J, with 10 bases between. Germline-derived CDR1 and CDR2 are MGHRA and YSYEKL.

This clonotype was detected ten times or more. This chain joins TRBV24-1 and TRBJ1-1; no firm D call. The CDR3 sequence is 13 residues long. The germline gives CDR1 KGHDR, CDR2 SFDVKD. V lost 5 bases and J 7 bases, leaving 13 bases between the germline ends. This chain's CDR3 is CATSGGGRDEAFF. The CDR3 nucleotides read TGTGCCACCAGTGGGGGAGGGAGGGATGAAGCTTTCTTT.

This clonotype came up many times. This chain uses TRBV15 with TRBJ2-6; 7 nucleotides align to TRBD1. Germline-derived CDR1 and CDR2 are LNHNV and YYDKDF (reference sequence). With V trimmed by 3 bases and J by 6 bases, 11 bases remained unmatched. This CDR3 region has 17 residues. The CDR3 DNA is TGTGCCACCAGCAGCGGACACACAGGGGAAGCGGCCAACGTCCTGACTTTC. It yields the protein CATSSGHTGEAANVLTF.

This clonotype was detected many times. The chain recombines TRBV6-5 with TRBJ2-6, with TRBD1 matching over 7 bases. This CDR3 is 15 amino acids long. V gave up 6 bases and J gave up 2 bases; unmatched junction bases: 4. Germline V gene sequence: CDR1 MNHEY, CDR2 SVGAGI. CDR3: CASSPQGAGANVLTF. The CDR3 DNA reads TGTGCCAGCAGCCCCCAGGGGGCTGGGGCCAACGTCCTGACTTTC.